This TCR beta chain was recorded in a study of OX40 agonist ivuxolimab in advanced cancers. Unmatched junction bases numbered 10, after V lost 5 bases and J lost 1 base. The V gene's germline CDR1 is LNHNV and CDR2 YYDKDF (reference sequence). CDR3 length: 16 residues. Clones were read by immunoSEQ multiplex PCR, and TCRdb kept only the in-frame ones, dropping some. The sample shows tens of thousands of clones, about 90% of them seen only once. The sequence derives from an adult with an advanced solid tumor such as melanoma, head and neck, liver or kidney cancer. The source was CD4+ or CD8+ T cells sorted from blood, collected in a trial of the OX40 agonist ivuxolimab. V and J are TRBV15 and TRBJ2-7, with TRBD2 matching over 8 bases. CDR3 protein: CATSVSAGDLSYEQYF. In DNA, the CDR3 is TGTGCCACCAGCGTATCAGCGGGAGATCTGTCCTACGAGCAGTACTTC. Supplemented by reference TRBV15 and TRBJ2-7, the full variable domain reads DAMVIQNPRYQVTQFGKPVTLSCSQTLNHNVMYWYQQKSSQAPKLLFHYYDKDFNNEADTPDNFQSRRPNTSFCFLDIRSPGLGDTAMYLCATSVSAGDLSYEQYFGPGTRLTVT.